The 9 T cell receptor beta chains below all came from one sample that was sequenced in a study of blood T cell repertoires in COVID-19 (dated by TCRdb to 2018 to 2020). To prepare the library, the immunoSEQ multiplex PCR assay was applied. TCRdb took over this immuneACCESS table, retaining in-frame rearrangements with V and J assigned. Such tables are incomplete; in checked studies, under half of the missing clones stem from an unresolved V gene, and the remainder is unexplained. The sample table lists 150,000 to 200,000 clones, around nine tenths of them with a count of one. Of the sample, under 2.5% falls within the top ten clones. Source material: peripheral blood. Every receptor here comes from a man in his 70s with active or convalescent COVID-19.

In this sample, this clone turned up a few times. The J gene is TRBJ1-2, the V gene TRBV7-8; possible D gene TRBD1, 6 bases. Trimming removed 5 bases at V and 2 bases at J, with 12 bases between. Germline CDR1 SGHVS, CDR2 FQNEAQ. The CDR3 is 14 residues long. CDR3: CASSPDRTNYGYTF. In DNA, the CDR3 is TGTGCCAGCAGCCCAGACAGGACAAACTATGGCTACACCTTC.

This clone turned up a few times. The rearrangement joins TRBV11-2 to TRBJ1-3; D is ambiguous. The CDR3 contains 12 residues. V lost 1 base and J lost 4, with 2 bases in between. Germline assignment: CDR1 SGHAT and CDR2 FQNNGV. The CDR3 DNA reads as TGTGCCAGCAGCTTAGCGGGAAACACCATATATTTT. Translating gives CASSLAGNTIYF.

This clone showed up just a few times. V is TRBV11-2 and J is TRBJ2-2; 8 bases agree with TRBD2. The V gene's germline CDR1 is SGHAT and CDR2 FQNNGV. This CDR3 comprises 16 residues. The junction had 6 bases not matched to a gene; V was cut back by 2 bases and J by 4 bases. CDR3 sequence: CASSLSLAGATGELFF. Here the CDR3 DNA reads TGTGCCAGCAGCTTAAGCCTAGCGGGTGCCACCGGGGAGCTGTTTTTT.

The chain carries TRBV5-1 and TRBJ2-5; TRBD2 aligns across 15 bases. Trimming removed 4 bases from V and 3 bases from J; junction bases left unmatched: 4. The CDR3 has 16 amino acids. CDR1 SGHRS and CDR2 YFSETQ come from the germline V gene. The CDR3 here is CASSTGLAGGEETQYF. CDR3 coding DNA: TGCGCCAGCAGCACGGGACTAGCGGGGGGTGAAGAGACCCAGTACTTC.

This clone was observed once. The CDR3 sequence: CASSYPGTGGNYGYTF. The CDR3 coding sequence is TGTGCCAGCAGTTATCCTGGGACAGGGGGCAACTATGGCTACACCTTC. This chain uses TRBV7-2 with TRBJ1-2; TRBD1 matches 12 bases. The CDR3 extends over 16 amino acids. V shed 6 bases and J 2 bases; nucleotides not matched to a gene: 7. From germline, CDR1 is SGHTA and CDR2 FQGNSA. The full variable domain, in which reference TRBV7-2 and TRBJ1-2 provide the parts outside the CDR3, is GAGVSQSPSNKVTEKGKDVELRCDPISGHTALYWYRQSLGQGLEFLIYFQGNSAPDKSGLPSDRFSAERTGGSVSTLTIQRTQQEDSAVYLCASSYPGTGGNYGYTFGSGTRLTVV.

The V gene is TRBV28, the J gene TRBJ2-2; 12 nucleotides align to TRBD1. The CDR3 is made up of 21 amino acids. CDR1 and CDR2 from the germline V gene are MDHEN and SYDVKM. Unmatched junction bases numbered 16, after V lost 5 bases and J lost 0 bases. CDR3 sequence: CASSRGDRGRTLGANTGELFF. The CDR3, as DNA: TGTGCCAGCAGTAGGGGGGACAGGGGGCGGACTCTAGGCGCGAACACCGGGGAGCTGTTTTTT.

The chain links TRBV15 to TRBJ1-2; the D gene is possibly TRBD1 (6 bases). V gave up 1 base and J gave up 8 bases, with 11 bases separating them. The CDR3 spans 13 residues. Germline loops: CDR1 LNHNV, CDR2 YYDKDF (reference sequence). The CDR3, as DNA: TGTGCCACCAGCAGAGGGACAGCCGAGGGCTACACCTTC. Translating gives CATSRGTAEGYTF.

The J gene is TRBJ2-7, the V gene TRBV6-5; D gene uncertain. The CDR3 contains 11 residues. Germline assignment: CDR1 MNHEY and CDR2 SVGAGI. Trimming shortened V by 4 bases and J by 6 bases, and 7 bases separated the two germline ends. As DNA, the CDR3 is TGTGCCAGCAGTTTCGGTAGCGAGCAGTACTTC. It yields the protein CASSFGSEQYF.

V is TRBV18 and J is TRBJ1-2; a possible D gene is TRBD1 (5 bases). CDR1 is KGHSH, CDR2 LQKENI, per germline. The length of the CDR3 is 15 residues. V gave up 2 bases and J gave up 1 base, with 11 bases separating them. DNA for the CDR3: TGTGCCAGCTCACCAGGACAAGATTATAACTATGGCTACACCTTC. This gives the protein CASSPGQDYNYGYTF.